The clone carrying this T cell receptor (beta chain) was detected a few times. As yet, its antigen is unknown. CDR3 size: 13 residues. Trimming pared 1 base from V and 5 bases from J, leaving 12 bases between. Per the germline V gene, CDR1 is DFQATT and CDR2 is SNEGSKA (reference sequence). This record comes from a study of response to subunit inactivated influenza vaccine. Broader study findings: Few new T cells, the authors suggested, are recruited by each seasonal influenza vaccination.

TCRdb re-derived calls from the RT-PCR reads in MiXCR, one entry per CDR3 protein. The repertoire holds over 750,000 distinct CDR3 sequences, with around 20% as singletons. J is TRBJ2-7 and V is TRBV20-1; possible D gene TRBD2, 5 bases. Source: PBMCs from blood, taken roughly 5 days after vaccination. The TCR comes from a man between 50 and 59 years old who received an inactivated influenza vaccine. CDR3 nucleotides: TGCAGTGCTAGAGTGGCGGGTGTGAACGAGCAGTACTTC. It is translated as CSARVAGVNEQYF.